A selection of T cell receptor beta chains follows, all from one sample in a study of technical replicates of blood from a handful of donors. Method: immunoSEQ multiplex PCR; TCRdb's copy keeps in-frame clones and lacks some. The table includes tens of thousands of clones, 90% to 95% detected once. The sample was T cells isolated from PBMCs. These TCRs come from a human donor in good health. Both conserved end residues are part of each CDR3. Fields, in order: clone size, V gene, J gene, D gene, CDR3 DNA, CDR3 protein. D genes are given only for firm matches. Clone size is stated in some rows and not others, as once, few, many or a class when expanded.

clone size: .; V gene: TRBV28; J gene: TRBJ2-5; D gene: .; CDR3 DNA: TGTGCCAGCAGTTTATCTGAGACCCAGTACTTC; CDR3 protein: CASSLSETQYF
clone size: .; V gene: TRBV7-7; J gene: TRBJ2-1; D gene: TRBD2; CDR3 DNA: TGTGCCAGCAGCTTATTGGGTTCTGGCGGGAGCTTGCCCTACAATGAGCAGTTCTTC; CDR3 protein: CASSLLGSGGSLPYNEQFF
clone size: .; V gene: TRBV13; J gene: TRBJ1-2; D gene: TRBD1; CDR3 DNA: TGTGCCAGCAGCTCCGGACAGGGGGTCCATGGCTACACCTTC; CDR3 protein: CASSSGQGVHGYTF
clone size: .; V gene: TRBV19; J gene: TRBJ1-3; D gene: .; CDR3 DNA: TGTGCCAGTAGAGGGTTGGGGAGGGACACCATATATTTT; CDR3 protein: CASRGLGRDTIYF
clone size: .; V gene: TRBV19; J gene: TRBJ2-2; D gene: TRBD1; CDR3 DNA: TGTGCCAGTAGTATAGGGGGACAGGGGAGGACCGGGGAGCTGTTTTTT; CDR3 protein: CASSIGGQGRTGELFF
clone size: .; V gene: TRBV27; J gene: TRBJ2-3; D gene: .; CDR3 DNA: TGTGCCAGCAGCCACGATGAAGTGGGGGCAACAGATACGCAGTATTTT; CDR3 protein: CASSHDEVGATDTQYF
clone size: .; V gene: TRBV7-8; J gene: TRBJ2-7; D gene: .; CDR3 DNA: TGTGCCAGCAGCCCGGGCGGGACGGCTCCCTACGAGCAGTACTTC; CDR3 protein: CASSPGGTAPYEQYF
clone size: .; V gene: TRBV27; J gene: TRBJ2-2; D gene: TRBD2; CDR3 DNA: TGTGCCAGCAGTTTCAGCGGGAGAGGGACCGGGGAGCTGTTTTTT; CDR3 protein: CASSFSGRGTGELFF
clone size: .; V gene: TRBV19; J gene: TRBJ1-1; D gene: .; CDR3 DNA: TGTGCCAGTAGGCGAGGGAGCACTGAAGCTTTCTTT; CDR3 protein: CASRRGSTEAFF
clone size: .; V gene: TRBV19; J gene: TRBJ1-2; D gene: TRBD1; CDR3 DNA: TGTGCCAGTAACCCGGGACAGCCCGCCTTCTATGGCTACACCTTC; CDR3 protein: CASNPGQPAFYGYTF
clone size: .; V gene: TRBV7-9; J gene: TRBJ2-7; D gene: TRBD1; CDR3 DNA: TGTGCCAGCAGCTTAGTTCAGGGGGCAAAGTACTACGAGCAGTACTTC; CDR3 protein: CASSLVQGAKYYEQYF
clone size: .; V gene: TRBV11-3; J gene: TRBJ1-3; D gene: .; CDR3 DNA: TGTGCCAGCAGCTTTTCATACTACAGGGCTGTGGGAAACACCATATATTTT; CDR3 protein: CASSFSYYRAVGNTIYF
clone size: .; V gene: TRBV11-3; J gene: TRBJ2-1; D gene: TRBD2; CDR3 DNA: TGTGCCAGCAGCTACGGGGGGAGCCAGTACAATGAGCAGTTCTTC; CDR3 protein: CASSYGGSQYNEQFF
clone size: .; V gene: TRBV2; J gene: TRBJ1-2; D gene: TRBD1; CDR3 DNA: TGTGCCAGCAGTGAATTCGCGGGACAGGGAGGTCTCTACACCTTC; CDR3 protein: CASSEFAGQGGLYTF
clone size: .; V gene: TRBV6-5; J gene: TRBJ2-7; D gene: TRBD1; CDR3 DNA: TGTGCCAGCAGCTGGGACAGCTCCTACGAGCAGTACTTC; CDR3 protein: CASSWDSSYEQYF
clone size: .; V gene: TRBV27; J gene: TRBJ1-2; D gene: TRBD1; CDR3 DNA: TGTGCCAGCAGTGCTATGACAGGGTCTGGCTACACCTTC; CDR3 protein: CASSAMTGSGYTF
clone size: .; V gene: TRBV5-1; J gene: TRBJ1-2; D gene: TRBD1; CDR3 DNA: TGCGCCAGCAGCCCTTTTCGGACAGGAACCGGCTACACCTTC; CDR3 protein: CASSPFRTGTGYTF
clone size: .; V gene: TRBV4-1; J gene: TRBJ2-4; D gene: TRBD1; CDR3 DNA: TGCGCCAGCAGCCATAGGACAGGCCTAGCCAAAAACATTCAGTACTTC; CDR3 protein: CASSHRTGLAKNIQYF
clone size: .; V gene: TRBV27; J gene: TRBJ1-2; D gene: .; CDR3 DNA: TGTGCCAGCAGCCCGATGACAAACTATGGCTACACCTTC; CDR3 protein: CASSPMTNYGYTF
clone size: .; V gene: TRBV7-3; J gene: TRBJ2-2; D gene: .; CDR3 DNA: TGTGCCAGCAGCCTGGCCCCCAGGGATTTAAGCGGGGAGCTGTTTTTT; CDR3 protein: CASSLAPRDLSGELFF
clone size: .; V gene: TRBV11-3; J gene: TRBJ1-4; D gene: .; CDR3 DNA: TGTGCCAGCAGCTTGGACAGCCAGGGGGAAAAACTGTTTTTT; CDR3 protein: CASSLDSQGEKLFF
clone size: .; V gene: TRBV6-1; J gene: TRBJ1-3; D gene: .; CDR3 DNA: TGTGCCAGCAGGGAACAGGGAAGAAAGGTCTCTGGAAACACCATATATTTT; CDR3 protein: CASREQGRKVSGNTIYF
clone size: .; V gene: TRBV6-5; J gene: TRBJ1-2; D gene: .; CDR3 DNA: TGTGCCAGCAGTTACTCTAGGGGGGGTGGCTACACCTTC; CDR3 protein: CASSYSRGGGYTF
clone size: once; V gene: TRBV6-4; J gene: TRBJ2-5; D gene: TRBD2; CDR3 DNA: TGTGCCAGCAGTGAATCTATAGAAGCGGGAGGGCAGGACGGGGAGACCCAGTACTTC; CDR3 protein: CASSESIEAGGQDGETQYF
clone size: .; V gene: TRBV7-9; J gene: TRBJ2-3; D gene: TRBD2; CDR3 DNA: TGTGCCAGCGCCCTGGCGGGGGGCCCAGATACGCAGTATTTT; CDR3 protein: CASALAGGPDTQYF